These 7 T cell receptor beta chains were sequenced from one sample in a study of CD8 T cells in Susac syndrome. RNA totalling roughly 0.45 to 1 ug underwent reverse transcription with random hexamers. TCRdb fed the immunoSEQ multiplex PCR reads into MiXCR, producing one record per CDR3 protein. The table has fewer than 150,000 distinct CDR3 sequences, 95% seen once; the top ten hold about 0.18%. Sequencing was done on a sample of CD8+ T cells from PBMCs. Every receptor here comes from a human donor with Susac syndrome.

The rearrangement joins TRBV4-1 to TRBJ2-1, with 8 nucleotides matching TRBD2. V lost 1 base and J lost 5; bases outside the gene matches: 4. The CDR3 is 15 residues long. Germline CDR1 MGHRA, CDR2 YSYEKL. The CDR3 nucleotides read TGCGCCAGCAGCCAAGGGCTAGCGGGCCACAATGAGCAGTTCTTC. This encodes CASSQGLAGHNEQFF.

The chain combines TRBV7-9 with TRBJ2-7; TRBD2 matches 10 bases. V lost 4 bases, J lost 0 bases, and 6 bases stayed unmatched. The CDR3 contains 16 residues. CDR1 is SEHNR and CDR2 is FQNEAQ in the germline V gene (reference sequence). The CDR3 reads CASSSGTSESSYEQYF. The DNA of the CDR3 is TGTGCCAGCAGCTCCGGGACTAGCGAGAGCTCCTACGAGCAGTACTTC. Full variable domain (outside the CDR3, taken from reference TRBV7-9 and TRBJ2-7): DTGVSQNPRHKITKRGQNVTFRCDPISEHNRLYWYRQTLGQGPEFLTYFQNEAQLEKSRLLSDRFSAERPKGSFSTLEIQRTEQGDSAMYLCASSSGTSESSYEQYFGPGTRLTVT.

The V gene is TRBV27, the J gene TRBJ2-7, with 13 bases that match TRBD2. CDR1 and CDR2 from the germline V gene are MNHEY and SMNVEV (reference sequence). V lost 5 bases, J lost 3 bases, and 13 bases stayed unmatched. The CDR3 loop spans 18 amino acids. The CDR3: CASSPSYELAGGFYEQYF. As DNA, the CDR3 is TGTGCCAGCAGTCCGTCGTATGAACTAGCGGGAGGGTTCTACGAGCAGTACTTC.

The CDR3 DNA is TGTGCCTGGAGTGTACGGTGGGTCAGGGGGAGCTCCTACGAGCAGTACTTC. It codes for CAWSVRWVRGSSYEQYF. The V call is TRBV30, the J call TRBJ2-7, with 7 bases that match TRBD1. Germline CDR1 GTSNPN, CDR2 SVGIG (reference sequence). V trimming: 0 bases; J trimming: 0 bases; junction bases outside the gene matches: 11. The CDR3 runs to 17 residues.

The chain is built from TRBV27 and TRBJ2-1, with D hard to call. From germline, CDR1 is MNHEY and CDR2 SMNVEV (reference sequence). This CDR3 region has 21 residues. The germline V and J ends were trimmed by 3 bases and 7 bases, with 34 bases remaining between them. The CDR3 loop is CASSFPRRIRSQPVGLNEQFF. DNA for the CDR3: TGTGCCAGCAGTTTCCCCCGCCGGATCCGGTCACAACCCGTCGGGCTTAATGAGCAGTTCTTC.

This chain uses TRBV13 with TRBJ2-7, with TRBD2 identical over 7 bases. The CDR3 length is 13 residues. Germline V gene sequence: CDR1 PRHDT, CDR2 FYEKMQ (reference sequence). Losses at the gene ends were 4 bases for V and 5 bases for J; bases not matched to a gene: 5. Here the CDR3 DNA reads TGTGCCAGCAGCTCGCGACTAGCTCACGAGCAGTACTTC. The encoded protein is CASSSRLAHEQYF.

The chain joins TRBV5-1 to TRBJ1-4; the D gene is possibly TRBD1 (6 bases). V dropped 0 bases and J dropped 6 bases, with 15 bases sitting between them. Germline V gene sequence: CDR1 SGHRS, CDR2 YFSETQ. There are 16 residues in the CDR3. The CDR3 DNA is TGCGCCAGCAGCTTGGTCCTCGCAGGGGAGGATGAAAAACTGTTTTTT. It translates to CASSLVLAGEDEKLFF.